This T cell receptor (beta chain) was retrieved from a study of STAT5B mutations in CD4+ large granular lymphocyte leukemia (dated by TCRdb to the early 2020s). Regarding the complete study: Among healthy controls, the CDR3 'QG' motif was associated with a particular HLA allele. The TCRbeta repertoires of CD4+ T-cell large granular lymphocyte leukemia patients were compared with the TCRbeta repertoires of healthy blood donors. Flow cytometry performed on FACSCanto II or FACSVerse showed that the purified fractions had more than 95% purity among lymphocytes.

The full study reports these points: Main leukemic clonotypes were private to each patient, although 25% to 30% of the main leukemic clonotypes were found at low frequency in the non-leukemic repertoires of other patients. Compared with healthy CD4+ repertoires, CD4-sorted patient repertoires appeared more clonal, and this difference remained even after the putative leukemic clones were removed. The data were not HLA-matched, and the higher clonality in CD4+ T-LGLL than in CD8+ T-LGLL could be due to the relatively small sample size. Enrichment of TRBV06-family usage was observed among the top patient clones (8/27) relative to healthy controls (2/35).

The immunoSEQ assay at survey resolution was applied to genomic DNA for sequencing of TCRbeta rearrangements. In the source study's methods: In the TCR sequencing data, the lowest productive clonotype frequency that could be detected was 2.59 x 10-5. Only productive TCRbeta rearrangements, defined as complete and in-frame sequences, were included in the analyses. Sample clonality was computed as Simpson clonality in the immunoSEQ Analyzer version 3.0. Clones were binned by frequency as very rare, small, medium, large (1-20%) or hyperexpanded (>20%). Generation probabilities were estimated with OLGA 1.2.3, V-gene circos plots were made with VDJtools, specificities were searched in VDJdb, and CDR3 motifs were identified with GLIPH. TCRdb obtained this table from immuneACCESS and retained in-frame rearrangements with V and J assigned. These tables miss some clones; where compared with another copy, unresolved V genes account for less than half of the shortfall, and the remainder is unexplained. The DNA gave D and trimming, while V, J and clone size come from that table. For this sample the table gives fewer than 35,000 clones, of which more than 70% were detected only once. The ten largest clones add up to 3% to 3.5% of the sample.

As to this clone: Its recognized antigen is unknown. Base quality data are lacking; no much larger clone is found one base away.

From the germline V gene, CDR1 is SNHLY and CDR2 is FYNNEI. Taken from cysteine to phenylalanine, the CDR3 has 15 residues. Here the CDR3 DNA is all that survives: 45 bases in frame from base 1. Between the V and J ends, shortened by 3 bases and 2 bases respectively, the junction contains 13 bases. The healthy control group was made up of 37 blood donors, and the Finnish Red Cross blood service supplied their buffy coats. All TCR-sequenced material derived from peripheral blood: patient blood samples and healthy donor buffy coats. Peripheral blood mononuclear cells were isolated by Ficoll-Hypaque gradient centrifugation. CD4+ cells were purified magnetically from the buffy coats of healthy controls. Genomic DNA was extracted using the Gentra Puregene Cell and Tissue kit, and a Qubit 2.0 fluorometer was used to quantify it.

The chain is assembled from TRBV2 and TRBJ1-1; a weak D assignment points to TRBD1 (6 bases agree). The sample was CD4+ T cells from blood buffy coats. The clonotype comes from a human donor in good health. The DNA sequence is as follows: TGTGCCAGCAGTGAGAGTAGGACAGATAACACTGAAGCTTTCTTT. Translated, this is CASSESRTDNTEAFF. Reference TRBV2 and TRBJ1-1 proteins supply the regions before and after the CDR3; the full variable domain is: EPEVTQTPSHQVTQMGQEVILRCVPISNHLYFYWYRQILGQKVEFLVSFYNNEISEKSEIFDDQFSVERPDGSNFTLKIRSTKLEDSAMYFCASSESRTDNTEAFFGQGTRLTVV.